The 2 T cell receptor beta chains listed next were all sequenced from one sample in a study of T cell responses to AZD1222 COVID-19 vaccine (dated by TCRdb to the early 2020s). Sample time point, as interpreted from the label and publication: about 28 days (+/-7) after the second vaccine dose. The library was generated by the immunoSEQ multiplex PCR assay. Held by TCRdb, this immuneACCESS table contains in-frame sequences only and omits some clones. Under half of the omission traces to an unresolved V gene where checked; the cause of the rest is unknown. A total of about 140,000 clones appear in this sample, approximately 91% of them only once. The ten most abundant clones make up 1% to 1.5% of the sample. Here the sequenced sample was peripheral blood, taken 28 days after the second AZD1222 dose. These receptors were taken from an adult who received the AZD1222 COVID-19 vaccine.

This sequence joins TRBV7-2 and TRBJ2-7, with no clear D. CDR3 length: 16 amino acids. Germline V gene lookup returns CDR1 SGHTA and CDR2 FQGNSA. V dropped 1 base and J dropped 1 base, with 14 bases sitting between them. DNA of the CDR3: TGTGCCAGCAGCTTAGTGGCAGGACCCCTTTCCTACGAGCAGTACTTC. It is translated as CASSLVAGPLSYEQYF. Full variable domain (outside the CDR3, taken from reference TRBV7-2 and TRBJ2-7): GAGVSQSPSNKVTEKGKDVELRCDPISGHTALYWYRQSLGQGLEFLIYFQGNSAPDKSGLPSDRFSAERTGGSVSTLTIQRTQQEDSAVYLCASSLVAGPLSYEQYFGPGTRLTVT.

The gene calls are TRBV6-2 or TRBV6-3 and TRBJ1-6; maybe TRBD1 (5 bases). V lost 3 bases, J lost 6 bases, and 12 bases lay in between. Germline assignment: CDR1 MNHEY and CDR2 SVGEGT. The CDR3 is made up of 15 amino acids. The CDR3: CASSYRQMGNSPLHF. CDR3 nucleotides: TGTGCCAGCAGTTATAGACAGATGGGTAATTCACCCCTCCACTTT.